This T cell receptor (beta chain) was retrieved from a study of blood T cell repertoires in COVID-19 (dated by TCRdb to about 2020). Study-wide context: Collaborator samples came from the United States, Italy and Spain and covered acute and convalescent phases of COVID-19. Where HLA class I and class II types were available, the types were taken from metadata supplied by the sample provider, not from assay-based typing. The prospective study material was composed of cDNA or gDNA derived from T cells, B-cell-depleted T cells, or PBMCs. Sample metadata almost always included a de-identified subject ID, COVID-19 status, age in years and sex. A freely available public database, intended as a resource for researchers studying the immune response to SARS-CoV-2, is where the repertoires were released. Samples came from the ongoing ImmuneRACE study (first 160 participants) plus 1,254 subjects from 6 global collaborators. The dataset comprised deeply sampled blood TCRbeta repertoires from subjects exposed to, actively infected with, or recovered from COVID-19.

The immunoSEQ Assay, a bias-controlled multiplex PCR, was used to amplify TCRbeta CDR3 regions from genomic DNA. As for the authors' bioinformatics: The number of nucleated cells in each sample was estimated from the amplification of reference gene primers within the assay. To quantify the absolute abundance of each unique TCRbeta CDR3 rearrangement, sequence reads were collapsed and filtered. For each sample, productive Simpson clonality was calculated as the square root of Simpson's diversity index across productive rearrangements. The table was pulled from immuneACCESS by TCRdb, which kept in-frame rearrangements only. Such tables lose some clones; where checked, under half of the loss comes from unresolved V genes, and the rest has no known cause. V and J calls and clone size follow that table, whereas D and trimming were derived from the DNA. For this sample there are roughly 40,000 clones; 65% to 85% appear just once. Clones ranked in the top ten supply roughly 29% of the sample.

For CDR1 and CDR2, the germline V gene (reference sequence) lists LNHDA and SQIVND. The V and J ends are trimmed by 6 bases and 1 base, leaving 13 bases between them. Including cysteine and phenylalanine, the CDR3 has 15 amino acids. Only CDR3 DNA is held: 45 bases, read in frame from base 1. For this clone: Which antigen it targets is not known. Base-call qualities are not available, and no considerably larger clone is one nucleotide away.

The collaborating institutions used their own protocols to collect whole blood in K2EDTA tubes. Collaborator samples were shipped for TCRbeta analysis as frozen whole blood, isolated PBMCs, or DNA extracted from either sample type. General study outcomes and caveats: How much clinical and demographic metadata was included differed by source and by participant, and the metadata was provided uncurated.

This clonotype was obtained from a man older than 75 with active or convalescent COVID-19. The sample was peripheral blood. In this chain, TRBV19 is recombined with TRBJ2-4; possibly the D gene is TRBD1, per 6 matching bases. The CDR3 sequence is CASSSQGIAKNIQYF. In nucleotide form, the sequence is TGTGCCAGTAGCTCACAGGGTATTGCCAAAAACATTCAGTACTTC.